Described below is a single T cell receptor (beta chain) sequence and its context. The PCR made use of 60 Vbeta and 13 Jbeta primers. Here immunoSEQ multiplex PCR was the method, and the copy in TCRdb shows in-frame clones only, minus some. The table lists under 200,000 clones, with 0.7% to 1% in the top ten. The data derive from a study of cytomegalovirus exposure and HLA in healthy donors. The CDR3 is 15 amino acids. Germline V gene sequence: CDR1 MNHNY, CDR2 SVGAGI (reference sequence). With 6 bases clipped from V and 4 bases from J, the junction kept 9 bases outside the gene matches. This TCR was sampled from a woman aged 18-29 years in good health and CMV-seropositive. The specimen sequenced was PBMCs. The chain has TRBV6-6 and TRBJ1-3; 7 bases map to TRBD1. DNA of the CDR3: TGTGCCAGCAGGGCTAGACAGGGTCTCGGAAACACCATATATTTT. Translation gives CASRARQGLGNTIYF.